Each of the 25 T cell receptor beta chains below was sequenced from the same sample in a study of Tregs in tolerant kidney transplant recipients. The repertoire was sequenced with immunoSEQ multiplex PCR; TCRdb's copy has only in-frame clones and lacks some. The table lists about 33,000 clones. Sequencing used CD8+ T cells from blood, obtained before the transplant. Source of these receptors: a human donor who received a combined kidney and bone marrow transplant.

As concerns this clone: The CDR3 is cut off 3 residues early in the read; its end comes from the germline J gene. The chain joins TRBV2 to TRBJ2-1, with 8 positions matching TRBD2. Germline-derived CDR1 and CDR2 are SNHLY and FYNNEI. This CDR3 has 12 residues. V lost 6 bases and J lost 8; bases outside the gene matches: 3. CDR3 DNA (partial): TGTGCCAGCAGCGGCGGGAGGTATGAG. It is translated as CASSGGRYE. In full, the CDR3 is CASSGGRYEQFF.

Regarding this clone: Sequencing ends 3 residues short of the CDR3 end; the germline J gene provides the rest. The chain uses TRBV19 and TRBJ1-1; 12 nucleotides line up with TRBD1. V lost 5 bases, J lost 7 bases, and 8 bases stayed unmatched. The V gene's germline CDR1 is LNHDA and CDR2 SQIVND (reference sequence). The CDR3 has 15 amino acids. The CDR3 is CASSVGTGGRVEAFF. Partial CDR3 DNA: TGTGCCAGTAGTGTCGGGACAGGGGGCAGGGTTGAA.

About this clone itself: The DNA ends 3 residues before the CDR3 does, and the rest of the CDR3 is filled in from the germline J gene. The rearrangement uses TRBV4-1 and TRBJ2-7, with 8 bases matching TRBD2. Per the germline V gene, CDR1 is MGHRA and CDR2 is YSYEKL. Trimming at V came to 6 bases and at J to 2 bases, leaving 15 bases not matched to a gene. The CDR3 length is 17 residues. The covered CDR3 bases are TGCGCCAGCAGTATAAAACTAGCGGTCGAAGGCACCTACGAG. It specifies CASSIKLAVEGTYE. The whole CDR3 sequence reads CASSIKLAVEGTYEQYF.

The CDR3 spells CASSLVGGPEQYF. The part of the CDR3 DNA that was read is TGTGCCAGCAGCTTAGTAGGGGGACCCGAG. This chain links TRBV7-2 with TRBJ2-7; D is perhaps TRBD1 (6 bases). Read coverage stops 3 residues before the CDR3 terminus; the germline J gene supplies the remainder. CDR1 SGHTA and CDR2 FQGNSA come from the germline V gene. The V gene lost 1 base and the J gene lost 6 bases, with 10 bases spanning the gap. This CDR3 has 13 amino acids.

Of note for this clone: Read sequence stops 3 residues before the CDR3 end, and the germline J gene provides the missing end. The chain uses TRBV19 and TRBJ2-7; D may be TRBD2 (6 bases). The CDR3 is made up of 13 amino acids. Trimming stripped 6 bases from V and 6 bases from J, with 15 bases between. CDR1 and CDR2 (germline): LNHDA, SQIVND (reference sequence). The CDR3 is CASRPSVGGEQYF. CDR3 DNA, as far as it was read: TGTGCCAGTAGACCCTCCGTCGGGGGCGAG. The full variable domain, its missing parts supplied by reference TRBV19 and TRBJ2-7, is DGGITQSPKYLFRKEGQNVTLSCEQNLNHDAMYWYRQDPGQGLRLIYYSQIVNDFQKGDIAEGYSVSREKKESFPLTVTSAQKNPTAFYLCASRPSVGGEQYFGPGTRLTVT.

On this clone: The sequence runs out 3 residues before the end of the CDR3; the remainder is reconstructed from the germline J gene. The rearrangement uses TRBV9 and TRBJ2-1; D is possibly TRBD2 (5 bases). The CDR3 has 16 amino acids. Germline lookup yields CDR1 SGDLS and CDR2 YYNGEE. V lost 0 bases, J lost 4 bases, and 14 bases lay in between. The chain's CDR3 is CASSVAGGPPYNEQFF. The part of the CDR3 DNA that was read is TGTGCCAGCAGCGTAGCGGGCGGGCCCCCGTACAATGAG. Based on the CDR3 plus reference TRBV9 and TRBJ2-1, the full variable domain is DSGVTQTPKHLITATGQRVTLRCSPRSGDLSVYWYQQSLDQGLQFLIQYYNGEERAKGNILERFSAQQFPDLHSELNLSSLELGDSALYFCASSVAGGPPYNEQFFGPGTRLTVL.

For this clone: The observed sequence ends 3 residues before the CDR3 terminus, with the missing tail filled in from the germline J gene. The rearrangement links TRBV7-2 to TRBJ1-6, with D uncertain. CDR1 is SGHTA and CDR2 is FQGNSA in the germline V gene. The CDR3 sequence is 15 residues long. Deletions cut 3 bases from V and 4 bases from J, with 10 bases between. The CDR3 reads CASSFPSGYNSPLHF. The part of the CDR3 DNA that was read is TGTGCCAGCAGCTTCCCTTCAGGATATAATTCACCC.

As regards this clone: The read falls 3 residues short of the CDR3 end, and the missing part is taken from the germline J gene. This sequence joins TRBV11-2 and TRBJ2-2; D is unresolved. Germline V gene lookup returns CDR1 SGHAT and CDR2 FQNNGV. This CDR3 contains 11 residues. V was clipped by 7 bases and J by 6 bases, with 6 bases between them. The CDR3 loop reads CASTLSGELFF. The DNA read from the CDR3 is TGTGCCAGCACCCTATCCGGGGAG.

CDR3 amino acids: CSARDYHDTYEQYF. The sequenced CDR3 bases are TGCAGTGCCAGGGACTACCATGATACCTACGAG. The rearrangement uses TRBV20-1 and TRBJ2-7, with 7 positions matching TRBD2. The read halts 3 residues ahead of the CDR3 end, with the missing end drawn from the germline J gene. V lost 6 bases and J lost 2; bases outside the gene matches: 10. This CDR3 is built from 14 residues. CDR1 is DFQATT and CDR2 is SNEGSKA in the germline V gene (reference sequence).

This CDR3 is CASRDRVSTEAFF. Incomplete CDR3 DNA: TGTGCCAGTAGGGACAGGGTATCCACTGAA. The V call is TRBV19, the J call TRBJ1-1; the match to TRBD1 covers 8 bases. Coverage ceases 3 residues before the CDR3 finishes, and the germline J gene fills in the end. Looked up from germline, CDR1 is LNHDA and CDR2 is SQIVND (reference sequence). CDR3 length: 13 amino acids. V trimming: 6 bases; J trimming: 4 bases; junction bases outside the gene matches: 4.

As for this clone: Read sequence stops 3 residues before the CDR3 end, and the germline J gene provides the missing end. This chain connects TRBV2 to TRBJ2-5; TRBD2 matches at 12 bases. Germline V gene lookup returns CDR1 SNHLY and CDR2 FYNNEI. The CDR3 totals 16 residues. V shed 4 bases, J shed 3 bases, and the junction held 6 bases outside the gene matches. CDR3 residues: CASSVLAGGRKETQYF. The DNA read from the CDR3 is TGTGCCAGCAGTGTACTAGCGGGGGGAAGGAAAGAGACC.

The CDR3 loop is CASSLKGDGYTF. CDR3 DNA (partial): TGTGCCAGCAGCTTAAAAGGTGATGGC. The chain couples TRBV7-9 to TRBJ1-2; D gene unclear. The sequence runs out 3 residues before the end of the CDR3; the remainder is reconstructed from the germline J gene. The germline gives CDR1 SEHNR, CDR2 FQNEAQ (reference sequence). Trimming pared 2 bases from V and 6 bases from J, leaving 7 bases between. This CDR3 comprises 12 residues.

Of note for this clone: The sequenced fragment ends 3 residues before the CDR3 boundary, so the rest is inferred from the germline J gene. J is TRBJ1-2 and V is TRBV29-1; 8 positions agree with TRBD1. In germline, CDR1 is SQVTM, CDR2 ANQGSEA. The CDR3 has 14 residues. V shed 3 bases and J 6 bases; nucleotides not matched to a gene: 9. The CDR3 DNA, read in part, is TGCAGCGTTGAGTCCAGGGGGCGCGACCATGGC. It yields the protein CSVESRGRDHG. The whole CDR3 sequence is CSVESRGRDHGYTF.

Notes on this clone: The sequence runs out 3 residues before the end of the CDR3; the remainder is reconstructed from the germline J gene. The rearrangement links TRBV19 to TRBJ1-1; weak D call: TRBD1 (6 bases). The CDR3 is made up of 14 amino acids. Germline V CDR1 and CDR2: LNHDA, SQIVND (reference sequence). The V and J ends lost 5 bases and 3 bases respectively, with 13 bases between them. The CDR3: CASSARGMDTEAFF. The sequenced part of the CDR3 DNA is TGTGCCAGTAGTGCCAGGGGTATGGACACTGAA. Complete variable domain (other parts from reference TRBV19 and TRBJ1-1): DGGITQSPKYLFRKEGQNVTLSCEQNLNHDAMYWYRQDPGQGLRLIYYSQIVNDFQKGDIAEGYSVSREKKESFPLTVTSAQKNPTAFYLCASSARGMDTEAFFGQGTRLTVV.

On this clone: The CDR3 goes on 3 residues after the read ends, and that part is filled in from the germline J gene. The chain couples TRBV2 to TRBJ2-1; 9 positions agree with TRBD1. With V trimmed by 6 bases and J by 3 bases, 6 bases remained unmatched. The germline V gene encodes CDR1 SNHLY and CDR2 FYNNEI. The CDR3 covers 15 residues. The sequenced CDR3 bases are TGTGCCAGCAGCGAGACAGGGGGGGGCTACAATGAG. Translated: CASSETGGGYNE. The complete CDR3 sequence is CASSETGGGYNEQFF.

Regarding this clone: From the germline J gene comes the end of the CDR3, since the read stops 3 residues before it. The J gene is TRBJ2-3, the V gene TRBV18; 8 bases map to TRBD2. CDR1 and CDR2 from the germline V gene are KGHSH and LQKENI. This CDR3 is 15 amino acids long. With 6 bases clipped from V and 0 bases from J, the junction kept 5 bases outside the gene matches. CDR3: CASSPGGGSTDTQYF. The sequenced part of the CDR3 DNA is TGTGCCAGCTCCCCGGGGGGGGGAAGCACAGATACG.

CDR3 sequence reads: CASSPEQGFADTQYF. Partial CDR3 DNA: TGTGCCAGCAGCCCCGAACAGGGATTCGCAGATACG. The rearrangement joins TRBV7-8 to TRBJ2-3; D is perhaps TRBD1 (6 bases). The read halts 3 residues ahead of the CDR3 end, with the missing end drawn from the germline J gene. The CDR3 extends over 15 amino acids. Trimming removed 5 bases from V and 4 bases from J, with 16 bases in between. From germline, CDR1 is SGHVS and CDR2 FQNEAQ.

A remark on this clone: The observed sequence ends 3 residues before the CDR3 terminus, with the missing tail filled in from the germline J gene. The chain couples TRBV7-6 to TRBJ2-1; TRBD2 is a possible D gene (6 bases). Trimming took 5 bases from V and 4 from J, leaving 9 bases between them. CDR1 is SGHVS and CDR2 is FNYEAQ in the germline V gene. The length of the CDR3 is 13 residues. This chain's CDR3 is CASSTGTYNEQFF. The covered CDR3 bases are TGTGCCAGCAGCACCGGGACTTACAATGAG.

In the case of this clone: The read halts 3 residues ahead of the CDR3 end, with the missing end drawn from the germline J gene. This sequence joins TRBV13 and TRBJ1-1; TRBD1 agrees at 8 bases. CDR1 is PRHDT and CDR2 is FYEKMQ in the germline V gene (reference sequence). CDR3 size: 16 residues. Losses at the gene ends were 1 base for V and 3 bases for J; bases not matched to a gene: 7. The part of the CDR3 DNA that was read is TGTGCCAGCAGCTTAGTGGGGACAGGTCCGTACACTGAA. This sequence encodes CASSLVGTGPYTE. The full CDR3 protein reads CASSLVGTGPYTEAFF.

With respect to this clone: The read terminates 3 residues before the CDR3 end, so the remaining end is supplied by the germline J gene. V gene TRBV19 combines with J gene TRBJ2-1; 9 nucleotides align to TRBD1. Germline values: CDR1 LNHDA, CDR2 SQIVND (reference sequence). The length of the CDR3 is 16 residues. The V gene end was trimmed by 6 bases and the J gene end by 0 bases; junction bases not matched to a gene: 6. CDR3 region: CASSTGTGLSYNEQFF. Partial CDR3 DNA: TGTGCCAGTAGCACCGGGACAGGGCTCTCCTACAATGAG.

As concerns this clone: From the germline J gene comes the end of the CDR3, since the read stops 3 residues before it. The rearrangement links TRBV6-1 to TRBJ1-4, with TRBD1 identical over 8 bases. The CDR3 totals 14 residues. The ends lost 1 base at V and 10 bases at J; junction bases unmatched: 5. Germline V gene sequence: CDR1 MNHNS, CDR2 SASEGT. CDR3 residues: CASSEGQGKSKLFF. The DNA read from the CDR3 is TGTGCCAGCAGTGAAGGACAGGGGAAATCAAAA.

Regarding this clone: The read ends 3 residues shy of where the CDR3 ends; the end is completed using the germline J gene. The rearrangement links TRBV7-2 to TRBJ1-2; TRBD1 agrees at 8 bases. Germline lookup yields CDR1 SGHTA and CDR2 FQGNSA. This CDR3 contains 13 residues. Incomplete CDR3 DNA: TGTGCCAGCAGCTCCGAATGGACAGGGGGC. Its protein is CASSSEWTGG. The entire CDR3 is CASSSEWTGGYTF.

Comments on this clone: Coverage ceases 3 residues before the CDR3 finishes, and the germline J gene fills in the end. V gene TRBV5-6 combines with J gene TRBJ2-7; maybe TRBD1 (6 bases). Trimming pared 3 bases from V and 3 bases from J, leaving 13 bases between. Germline CDR1 is SGHDT and CDR2 is YYEEEE. There are 14 residues in the CDR3. CDR3 residues: CASSSSGTHYEQYF. CDR3 bases read: TGTGCCAGCAGCTCCTCCGGGACACACTACGAG. Looking up the rest from reference TRBV5-6 and TRBJ2-7 gives the full variable domain: DAGVTQSPTHLIKTRGQQVTLRCSPKSGHDTVSWYQQALGQGPQFIFQYYEEEERQRGNFPDRFSGHQFPNYSSELNVNALLLGDSALYLCASSSSGTHYEQYFGPGTRLTVT.

Of note for this clone: From the germline J gene comes the end of the CDR3, since the read stops 3 residues before it. The chain is built from TRBV7-2 and TRBJ2-7; 7 positions match TRBD2. Germline assignment: CDR1 SGHTA and CDR2 FQGNSA. The ends lost 5 bases at V and 5 bases at J; junction bases unmatched: 12. This CDR3 is 15 amino acids long. Partial CDR3 DNA: TGTGCCAGCAGCCCGACGGGGAGGGCTAGGGACGAG. This translates into CASSPTGRARDE. The entire CDR3 sequence reads CASSPTGRARDEQYF.

On this clone: Read sequence stops 3 residues before the CDR3 end, and the germline J gene provides the missing end. This chain links TRBV7-2 with TRBJ2-1, with a tentative D call TRBD2 (5 bases). The CDR3 extends over 14 amino acids. Germline assignment: CDR1 SGHTA and CDR2 FQGNSA. The germline V and J ends were trimmed by 5 bases and 6 bases, with 14 bases remaining between them. CDR3 bases read: TGTGCCAGCAGCCATTACACGGGGTTCAATGAG. This translates into CASSHYTGFNE. The whole CDR3 protein reads CASSHYTGFNEQFF.